Detailed here is one TCR beta chain. Its antigen is as yet unknown. This CDR3 has 18 residues. The V gene's germline CDR1 is SGHRS and CDR2 YFSETQ. V was shortened by 4 bases and J by 1 base, with 20 bases between the two germline ends. The sample comes from a study of T cell responses to AZD1222 COVID-19 vaccine. Findings of the study overall: Epitopes outside B.1.351 and B.1.1.7 mutated regions reportedly drew nearly half of spike TCRs. Increases in Spike-specific TCR breadth and depth were seen after two AZD1222 doses. Every sample of the repertoires postdated the peak T cell response. Donor demographics were predominantly white British with a female majority; clonal diversity may be underestimated.

The method was immunoSEQ multiplex PCR; TCRdb's version includes in-frame clones alone and lacks a portion of them. In the table there are about 150,000 clones, 88% of which are singletons. Sequenced here: peripheral blood, sampled after recovery from COVID-19. This sequence originates from an adult who had recovered from COVID-19. The V gene is TRBV5-1, the J gene TRBJ2-2; D is undetermined. Here the CDR3 DNA reads TGCGCCAGCAGCAAGGGCCATTTTGTGGACCAGAACACCGGGGAGCTGTTTTTT. Translating it yields CASSKGHFVDQNTGELFF.